Listed here is a single T cell receptor beta chain. This record comes from a study of cytomegalovirus exposure and HLA in healthy donors. Germline V gene lookup returns CDR1 MNHNY and CDR2 SVGAGI (reference sequence). The CDR3 runs 15 residues. V lost 6 bases to trimming and J lost 0 bases, with 12 bases between them. 13 Jbeta primers and 60 Vbeta primers were used for the PCR. Method: immunoSEQ multiplex PCR; TCRdb's copy keeps in-frame clones and lacks some. The repertoire includes about 90,000 clones, around 78% of them detected once, and around 4.3% sits in the top ten. Sequencing used PBMCs. The genes are TRBV6-6 and TRBJ1-3, with D possibly being TRBD1 (5 bases). This receptor was taken from a woman in her forties in good health and CMV-seropositive. CDR3 protein: CASSLDGGSGNTIYF. The DNA of the CDR3 is TGTGCCAGCAGCCTCGACGGGGGCTCTGGAAACACCATATATTTT.